Shown below are 12 T cell receptor beta chains from a single sample sequenced in a study of control samples from healthy donors and cancer patients. Using immunoSEQ multiplex PCR, the repertoire was profiled, and TCRdb retains in-frame clones only, with some absent. The sample lists roughly 80,000 clones; 85% to 95% were seen once. Specimen: blood. The receptors here all came from a woman aged 60-75 years in good health.

The CDR3: CASSVNPGGGSGYTF. The CDR3 DNA sequence: TGTGCCAGCAGTGTAAATCCGGGCGGAGGGAGCGGCTACACCTTC. The chain carries TRBV6-4 and TRBJ1-2; D is unclear. V was pared by 4 bases and J by 8 bases, with 20 bases between. In germline, CDR1 is MRHNA, CDR2 SNTAGT. The CDR3 covers 15 residues.

This clone appeared a few times. This CDR3 reads CAWSARENYGYTF. CDR3 coding DNA: TGTGCCTGGAGTGCTCGAGAGAACTATGGCTACACCTTC. The chain combines TRBV30 with TRBJ1-2, with D unclear. Per germline, CDR1 GTSNPN and CDR2 SVGIG (reference sequence). The CDR3 sequence is 13 residues long. With 1 base removed from V and 2 bases from J, the gap between germline ends came to 8 bases. The whole variable domain, filled in from reference TRBV30 and TRBJ1-2, reads SQTIHQWPATLVQPVGSPLSLECTVEGTSNPNLYWYRQAAGRGLQLLFYSVGIGQISSEVPQNLSASRPQDRQFILSSKKLLLSDSGFYLCAWSARENYGYTFGSGTRLTVV.

The chain recombines TRBV7-9 with TRBJ2-1; D uncertain. Trimming stripped 5 bases from V and 6 bases from J, with 17 bases between. Germline CDR1 SEHNR, CDR2 FQNEAQ (reference sequence). The CDR3 contains 15 residues. The CDR3 nucleotides are TGTGCCAGCAGCCCCCGAGTTAAGCGCTCCAATGAGCAGTTCTTC. Encoded protein: CASSPRVKRSNEQFF.

The chain joins TRBV9 to TRBJ2-2, with TRBD2 as a possible D gene (7 bases). This CDR3 is built from 16 residues. Trimming took 4 bases from V and 0 from J, leaving 13 bases between them. Germline CDR1 is SGDLS and CDR2 is YYNGEE. CDR3 amino acids: CASSLGGAPNTGELFF. The CDR3, as DNA: TGTGCCAGCAGCCTTGGGGGGGCTCCGAACACCGGGGAGCTGTTTTTT.

J is TRBJ2-7 and V is TRBV6-5, with D perhaps matching TRBD1 (6 bases). Germline V CDR1 and CDR2: MNHEY, SVGAGI. The CDR3 contains 13 residues. V was pared by 8 bases and J by 7 bases, with 18 bases between. The chain's CDR3 is CASDARDKWEQYF. CDR3 DNA sequence: TGTGCCAGCGACGCCCGGGACAAATGGGAGCAGTACTTC.

The chain carries TRBV2 and TRBJ1-4, with unresolved D. Looked up from germline, CDR1 is SNHLY and CDR2 is FYNNEI. V lost 6 bases to trimming and J lost 7 bases, with 12 bases between them. The CDR3 contains 13 residues. The DNA of the CDR3 is TGTGCCAGCAGGTTTAGTCTTGGTGAAAAACTGTTTTTT. It encodes CASRFSLGEKLFF.

V and J are TRBV4-1 and TRBJ1-1, with a weak D call TRBD1 (6 bases). Germline V gene sequence: CDR1 MGHRA, CDR2 YSYEKL. This CDR3 comprises 16 residues. V lost 3 bases to trimming and J lost 6 bases, with 20 bases between them. The CDR3 reads CASSQAGTIEVAEAFF. The CDR3 DNA is TGCGCCAGCAGCCAGGCCGGGACAATTGAAGTTGCTGAAGCTTTCTTT.

V usage is TRBV7-2 and J usage is TRBJ2-1, with 10 bases identical to TRBD2. This CDR3 region has 15 residues. The germline V gene encodes CDR1 SGHTA and CDR2 FQGNSA. The J segment lost 8 bases and the V segment lost 4 bases, leaving 8 bases of the junction unmatched. CDR3 protein: CASSSGLAANYEQFF. The DNA for the CDR3 is TGTGCCAGCAGCTCCGGACTAGCGGCGAACTATGAGCAGTTCTTC. The variable domain in full, completed from reference TRBV7-2 and TRBJ2-1, reads GAGVSQSPSNKVTEKGKDVELRCDPISGHTALYWYRQSLGQGLEFLIYFQGNSAPDKSGLPSDRFSAERTGGSVSTLTIQRTQQEDSAVYLCASSSGLAANYEQFFGPGTRLTVL.

The rearrangement joins TRBV2 to TRBJ1-4; possibly TRBD1 for D (5 bases). The CDR3 runs to 13 residues. The germline V and J ends were trimmed by 6 bases and 8 bases, with 13 bases remaining between them. Germline CDR1 is SNHLY and CDR2 is FYNNEI. CDR3 protein: CASRDTGGEKLFF. The CDR3 DNA sequence: TGTGCCAGCAGGGATACAGGTGGCGAAAAACTGTTTTTT.

J is TRBJ1-5 and V is TRBV2; no clear D gene. Germline-derived CDR1 and CDR2 are SNHLY and FYNNEI. This CDR3 spans 14 amino acids. V lost 5 bases and J 0 bases, leaving 8 bases between the germline ends. This CDR3 is CASSQDYSNQPQHF. The CDR3 DNA follows: TGTGCCAGCAGTCAGGATTATAGCAATCAGCCCCAGCATTTT.

J is TRBJ1-2 and V is TRBV10-3, with 9 positions matching TRBD1. CDR3 size: 14 residues. Trimming cost V 5 bases and J 3 bases; bases outside gene matches: 4. Looked up from germline, CDR1 is ENHRY and CDR2 is SYGVKD. The chain's CDR3 is CAISRTGVDYGYTF. The CDR3 nucleotides are TGTGCCATCAGTCGGACAGGGGTAGACTATGGCTACACCTTC.

The V call is TRBV11-1, the J call TRBJ1-3, with D unresolved. CDR3 length: 15 residues. The V end lost 5 bases, the J end lost 7 bases, and 18 bases lay between the germline ends. Germline V lookup: CDR1 SGHAT, CDR2 FQDESV (reference sequence). CDR3: CASSRSGTRGNTIYF. CDR3 nucleotides: TGTGCCAGCAGCCGTTCGGGCACCAGAGGGAACACCATATATTTT.